This T cell receptor (beta chain) was identified in a study of cytomegalovirus exposure and HLA in healthy donors (TCRdb year 2017). About the investigation overall: An earlier analysis of some 600 of the donors reported over 250 Gb of sequence data and around 100 million unique TCR beta sequences obtained from around 170 million T cells. Around 320 gigabases of sequencing data and 78 million or so unique TCR sequences were included in an early release covering about 600 HLA-typed donors. Of the 300 to 450 genotyped donors, 65% to 90% were placed in the genetic ancestry cluster associated with self-reported Caucasian donors. The study aimed to test whether signatures of past pathogen exposure could be identified by cataloging public T cell receptors. Using immunosequencing, the study profiled T cell repertoires from 666 subjects and related those repertoires to cytomegalovirus serostatus. In addition to the first cohort of 650 to 750 subjects, a separate validation cohort of 120 different subjects was used. To predict cytomegalovirus infection status, the study brought together high-throughput TCR immunosequencing, statistical association of individual TCRs with disease status, and machine learning. A later analysis re-examined previously published TCR beta repertoires from around 670 donors and added high-resolution HLA genotyping to investigate patterns of TCR occurrence. The later analysis used no new phenotypic data to find candidate immune exposures, relying instead on TCR beta sequences and their occurrence across donors. To decide whether each TCR beta V gene segment behaved as functional or pseudogenic, an earlier analysis of approximately 620 of the donors relied on high-throughput TCR beta sequencing. Donor age, sex, ethnicity and CMV serostatus were compiled alongside the repertoire data. Genome-wide SNP genotypes for about 65% of the 666 donors were used in a later genetic analysis, which treated that subset as a discovery cohort. Every discovery cohort repertoire had been produced on one sequencing platform. HLA typing covered class I and class II loci at four-digit resolution. Typing coverage differed by locus: A, B, C, DRB1 and DQB1 were typed in roughly 629-640 donors, DQA1 in about 510, DPA1 in around 610, and DPB1 in 450 to 480. About five DR-DQ haplotypes were treated as single units for association and clustering because of strong linkage in the cohort. Among several hundred genotyped donors of the cohort, an average of roughly 230,000 unique TCR beta nucleotide sequences was sequenced per donor, of which approximately 18% were non-productive. Study-wide conclusions, independent of this receptor: According to a later analysis, parvovirus B19, influenza, CMV and Epstein-Barr virus appeared linked to several top co-occurrence clusters. A further reported finding was that TCR beta sequences accurately predicted the HLA-A and HLA-B alleles for most subjects in the first cohort. The study gave a list of some 150 TCR beta chains associated with cytomegalovirus. The sequencing pipeline was judged likely to have produced a cluster of highly shared sequence variants as a technical artifact. The presence/absence analyses assumed that sequencing depth was roughly uniform across donors, and that assumption may not be true. Correlated functional status among segregating V segments might reflect linkage disequilibrium, but an unknown experimental factor could not be ruled out. Immune exposure information for the cohort was limited to CMV serostatus. In an earlier analysis of 587 of the donors, most TCR beta V segments appeared in productive rearrangements about 87% or about 30% of the time, broadly matching IMGT annotations. Because HLA typing was unavailable for some donors at each locus, only the typed subset was used in association tests. This cohort had only TCR beta chains sequenced, and the lack of alpha or paired-chain data limited which features could be detected. In a later analysis, HLA-associated TCR beta chains showed more clonal expansion and lower generation probabilities than non-associated chains that were equally common. Because counts were too low, 15 to 20 rarely observed V segments, including chromosome 9 orphons, were left out of the earlier analysis of some 640 of the donors. Because the 87-base-pair reads could not distinguish some IMGT-functional V segments, including TRBV6-2 and TRBV6-3, those segments were excluded. The authors suggested that the approach could potentially be generalized to other disease states and immunological phenotypes. In a later analysis, some 18,000 TCR beta sequences were associated with specific HLA alleles at a false discovery rate of 0.05. Most TCR sequences were observed very rarely across donors, whereas some public TCRs were present in many individuals. In a later genetic analysis, fewer N-insertions in productive TCRs were reported among donors in an Asian-associated ancestry cluster than the roughly 700-donor mean. In a later analysis, TCR association rates were found to vary across HLA loci, with the most associated TCRs seen for DRB1 alleles and the fewest for HLA-C alleles. The classifier was reported to diagnose cytomegalovirus status with high specificity and sensitivity in both the original cohort and the validation cohort. When HLA alleles, especially DR and DQ, strongly co-occurred, TCR associations were difficult to assign to individual alleles. In vitro tests confirmed that a few of the cytomegalovirus-associated TCR beta chains recognize cytomegalovirus antigens. Most CMV-associated TCR beta chains appeared to be HLA-restricted in a later analysis, and the HLA associations seemed to be driven largely by CMV exposure. A later genetic analysis associated a missense DCLRE1C variant with V-gene and J-gene trimming of TCR beta chains, and an independent cohort replicated the association.

The CDR1 and CDR2 encoded by the germline V gene are KGHSH and LQKENI. V is pruned by 1 base and J by 10 bases, leaving 16 bases of the junction without a gene match. Its CDR3 holds 18 amino acids, cysteine through phenylalanine. Just the 54-base CDR3 DNA is kept, in frame starting at base 1. The cohort consisted of approximately 670 healthy bone marrow donors. Cohort members were all nominally healthy when sampled, although unrecorded immune exposures were likely present. The donor tested CMV seronegative and was one of the 352 seronegative cohort members. A peripheral blood sample was collected from each donor, and TCR beta sequencing was performed on peripheral blood mononuclear cells. Genomic DNA was extracted from the blood cell samples with the Qiagen DNeasy Blood Extraction Kit. Concerning this clone itself: Its antigen has not been determined.

Library preparation was by the immunoSEQ multiplex PCR assay. For the multiplex PCR, a mixture combining 60 forward primers for TCR Vbeta segments and 13 reverse primers for TCR Jbeta segments was used. Amplification of the CDR3 region of rearranged TCR beta genes was performed with a multiplex PCR assay on genomic DNA. On the Illumina HiSeq System, the amplified TCR beta libraries were sequenced as 87-base-pair reads. On the study's bioinformatics: A later analysis tallied 70 million to 100 million unique TCR beta chains across the 666 repertoires, and approximately 9.9 million of those chains were shared by two or more donors. To remove PCR and sequencing errors, raw reads were error-corrected and collapsed into unique sequences using a nearest-neighbor algorithm that merged closely related sequences. V, D and J gene segments were assigned by aligning CDR3 sequences to IMGT reference sequences. For a sequence to be retained, a match of at least six nucleotides was required to both a V gene segment and a J gene segment. A rearrangement was called productive if the CDR3 had no stop codons and remained in frame with V and J, and every other rearrangement was called non-productive. CDR3 was defined by IMGT convention, running from the second conserved V-encoded cysteine to the conserved J-encoded phenylalanine. In an earlier analysis of 587 of the donors, sequences lacking an unambiguous match to a single V gene segment were excluded. An earlier analysis of fewer than 650 of the donors classified V segments as functional when productive rearrangements were above 56.7% and as segregating when the standard deviation between donors was above 5%. A statistical classification framework was developed to diagnose cytomegalovirus status using the catalog of TCR beta chain sequences. V and J gene assignment, in a later analysis, came from comparing TCR nucleotide sequences with IMGT/GENE-DB human TR gene sequences. The TCRdist pipeline was used in a later analysis to assign CDR3 sequences and most-parsimonious VDJ recombination scenarios. In a later analysis, each TCR beta chain was defined by its CDR3 amino acid sequence together with its V-gene family, and reads without a unique V-gene family were excluded. A later analysis removed several hundred highly shared, low-generation-probability nucleotide sequences to deal with suspected cross-contamination and a sequencing artifact. For each public chain, a later analysis derived a clonal expansion index from normalized ranks of inferred template counts within each repertoire. Generation probabilities in a later analysis came from a VDJ recombination model fitted to out-of-frame rearrangements, and those results were checked against IGoR. A later analysis scored TCR-TCR, TCR-HLA and TCR-CMV co-occurrence with hypergeometric tests, applying a repertoire-size bias correction to TCR pairs. A later analysis estimated false discovery rates by permuting HLA or CMV assignments 20 times. A later analysis grouped co-occurring TCRs with DBSCAN, adding TCRdist sequence similarity when clustering within HLA-allele-positive subsets. For co-occurrence clustering, repertoires with fewer than 30,000 or more than 120,000 public chains were excluded, along with five or six repertoires with anomalous nucleotide sharing. TCRdb obtained this table from immuneACCESS and retained in-frame rearrangements with V and J assigned. These tables miss some clones; where compared with another copy, unresolved V genes account for less than half of the shortfall, and the remainder is unexplained. V and J calls and clone size are given by that table; D and trimming were obtained from the DNA. The sample has approximately 120,000 clones on record. The biggest ten clones account for more than 0.9% of the sample.

The receptor chain draws on TRBV18 and TRBJ2-1; TRBD2 agrees with 10 junctional bases. This TCR was recovered from a man between 18 and 35 years old in good health and CMV-seronegative. The sequenced sample was PBMCs. The CDR3 corresponds to CASSPLPPGLAGVREQFF. The sequenced DNA is TGTGCCAGCTCACCACTCCCACCGGGGCTAGCGGGGGTCCGGGAGCAGTTCTTC.